This T cell receptor (beta chain) was profiled in a study of T cell responses to AZD1222 COVID-19 vaccine. About the research overall: The analysis combined second doses at about 4 or about 12 weeks. Study conclusions and caveats: Spike-specific TCR repertoires showed rising breadth and depth after two AZD1222 doses. Within unmutated variant regions lay the reported targets of nearly half of spike-specific TCRs.

Concerning this clone itself: The antigen is unknown.

Germline V gene sequence: CDR1 SGHTA, CDR2 FQGNSA. V lost 7 bases to trimming and J lost 0 bases; unmatched junction nucleotides: 5. The CDR3 is made up of 15 amino acids. Clones were read by immunoSEQ multiplex PCR, and TCRdb kept only the in-frame ones, dropping some. This table holds some 140,000 clones, 90% to 95% found once. The chain is built from TRBV7-2 and TRBJ1-4; TRBD1 aligns across 7 bases. Sample: peripheral blood, taken on day 0 of AZD1222 vaccination. The sequence came from an adult in good health. The CDR3: CASNPGGATNEKLFF. In DNA form, the CDR3 reads TGTGCCAGCAACCCAGGGGGAGCAACTAATGAAAAACTGTTTTTT.